This TCR beta chain was obtained from a study of CD8+CD57+ T cells in acquired aplastic anemia. Across the whole study: Average DNA yield from sorted CD4+ and CD8+ cells was approximately 3 ug. Study results and limitations: The same twenty-nine CD8+ CDR3 sequences occurred in patients and in controls. Significance was not reached for CD8+ Simpson's diversity between patients and controls.

As concerns this clonotype: Its antigen is not identified.

By flow cytometry, patients selected for sequencing had shown an expansion of CD8+CD57+ cells. The template used for profiling TCR beta VDJ and CDR3 was genomic DNA. TCRdb reprocessed the reads with MiXCR, giving one entry per CDR3 protein. The table shows 150,000 to 200,000 distinct CDR3 sequences, with around 48% occurring only once. The CDR3 totals 15 residues. The V end lost 0 bases, the J end lost 0 bases, and 6 bases lay between the germline ends. Germline V gene sequence: CDR1 LNHNV, CDR2 YYDKDF (reference sequence). The chain has TRBV15 and TRBJ1-5; no firm D call. The sample taken for sequencing was sorted CD4+, CD8+, or CD8+CD57+ T cells (not recorded which) from PBMCs. The TCR was taken from a human donor with aplastic anemia. The CDR3 sequence is CATSRDADSNQPQHF. The CDR3 DNA follows: TGTGCCACCAGCAGAGATGCAGATAGCAATCAGCCCCAGCATTTT. Full variable domain (missing parts from reference TRBV15 and TRBJ1-5): DAMVIQNPRYQVTQFGKPVTLSCSQTLNHNVMYWYQQKSSQAPKLLFHYYDKDFNNEADTPDNFQSRRPNTSFCFLDIRSPGLGDTAMYLCATSRDADSNQPQHFGDGTRLSIL.